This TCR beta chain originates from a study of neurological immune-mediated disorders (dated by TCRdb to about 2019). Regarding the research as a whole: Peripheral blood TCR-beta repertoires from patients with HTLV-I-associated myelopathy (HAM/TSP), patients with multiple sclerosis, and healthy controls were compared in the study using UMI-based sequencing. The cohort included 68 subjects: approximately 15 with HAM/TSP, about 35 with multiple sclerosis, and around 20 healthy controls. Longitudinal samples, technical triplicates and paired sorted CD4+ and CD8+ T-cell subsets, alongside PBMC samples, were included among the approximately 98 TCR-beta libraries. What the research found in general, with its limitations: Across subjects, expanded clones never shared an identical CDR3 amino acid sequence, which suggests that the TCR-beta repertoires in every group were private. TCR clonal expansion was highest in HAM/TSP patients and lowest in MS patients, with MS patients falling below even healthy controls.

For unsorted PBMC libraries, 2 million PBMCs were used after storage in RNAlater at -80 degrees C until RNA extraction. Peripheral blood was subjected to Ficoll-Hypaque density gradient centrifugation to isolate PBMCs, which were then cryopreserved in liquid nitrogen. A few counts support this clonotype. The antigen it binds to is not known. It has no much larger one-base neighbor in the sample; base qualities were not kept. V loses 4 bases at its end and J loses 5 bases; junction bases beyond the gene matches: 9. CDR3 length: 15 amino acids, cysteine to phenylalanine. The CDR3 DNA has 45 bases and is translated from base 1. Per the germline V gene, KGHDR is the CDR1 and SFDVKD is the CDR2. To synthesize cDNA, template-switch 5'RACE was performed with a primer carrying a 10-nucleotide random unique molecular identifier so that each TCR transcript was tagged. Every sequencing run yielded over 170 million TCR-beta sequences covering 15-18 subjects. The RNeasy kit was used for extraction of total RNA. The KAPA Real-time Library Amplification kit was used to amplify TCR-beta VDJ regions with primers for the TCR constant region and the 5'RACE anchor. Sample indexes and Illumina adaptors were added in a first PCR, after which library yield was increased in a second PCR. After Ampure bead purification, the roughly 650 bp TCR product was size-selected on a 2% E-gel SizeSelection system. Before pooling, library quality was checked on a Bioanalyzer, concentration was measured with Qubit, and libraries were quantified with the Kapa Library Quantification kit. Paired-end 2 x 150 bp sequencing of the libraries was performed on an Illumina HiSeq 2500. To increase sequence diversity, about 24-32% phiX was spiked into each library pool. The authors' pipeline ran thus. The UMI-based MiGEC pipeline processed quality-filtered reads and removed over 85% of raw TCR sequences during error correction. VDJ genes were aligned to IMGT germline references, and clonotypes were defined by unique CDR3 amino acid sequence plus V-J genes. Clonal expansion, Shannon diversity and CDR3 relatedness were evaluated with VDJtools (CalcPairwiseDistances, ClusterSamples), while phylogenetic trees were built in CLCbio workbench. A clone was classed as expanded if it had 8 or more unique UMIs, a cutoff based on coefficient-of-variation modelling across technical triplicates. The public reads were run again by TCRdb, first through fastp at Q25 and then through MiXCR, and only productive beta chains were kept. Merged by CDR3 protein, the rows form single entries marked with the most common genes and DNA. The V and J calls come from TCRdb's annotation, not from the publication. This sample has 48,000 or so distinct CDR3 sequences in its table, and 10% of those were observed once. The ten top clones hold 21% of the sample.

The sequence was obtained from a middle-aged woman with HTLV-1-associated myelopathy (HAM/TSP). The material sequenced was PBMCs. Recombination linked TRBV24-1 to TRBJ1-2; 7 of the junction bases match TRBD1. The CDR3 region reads CATSDPFRGEYGYTF. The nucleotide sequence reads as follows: TGTGCCACCAGTGACCCTTTCAGGGGGGAGTATGGCTACACCTTC.